Detailed here is one TCR beta chain. CDR3 length: 14 amino acids. The record originates from a study of identical twins. TCRdb analysed the 5' RACE reads with MiXCR anew, one entry per CDR3 protein. The sample has around 250,000 distinct CDR3 sequences; roughly 7.1% are singletons. The same data also went into a second study, on T cells expressing NK-cell markers.

This receptor was identified in a woman aged 18-30 years in good health. The sample was CD8+ T cells sorted from blood. The gene calls are TRBV21-1 and TRBJ1-1; TRBD1, the table's D call, was not compared with the DNA. TRBV21-1 is recorded as a pseudogene. CDR3 bases: TGTGCCAGCCGGGACGGCGGTCGCGGCACTGAAGCTTTCTTT. It encodes CASRDGGRGTEAFF.